A selection of T cell receptor beta chains follows, all from one sample in a study of neurological immune-mediated disorders. TCRdb passed the 5' RACE reads through MiXCR, listing each CDR3 protein once. The sample has tens of thousands of distinct CDR3 sequences, more than 4.5% seen once. The sequencing sample was made of CD4+ T cells from blood. These receptors were taken from a man younger than 30 in good health. The CDR3 runs from the conserved cysteine through the conserved F or W. Fields, in order: clone size, V gene, J gene, D gene, CDR3 protein, CDR3 DNA. A D gene is named only where the DNA matches it firmly. Size is omitted from some rows. Given values are once, few, many or a class for expanded clones.

clone size: many
V gene: TRBV18
J gene: TRBJ2-1
D gene: -
CDR3 protein: CASSPSSRARYNEQFF
CDR3 DNA: TGTGCCAGCTCACCATCGTCCCGGGCGAGGTACAATGAGCAGTTCTTC

clone size: many
V gene: TRBV5-1
J gene: TRBJ2-5
D gene: -
CDR3 protein: CASSLLGSLGETQYF
CDR3 DNA: TGCGCCAGCAGCTTGCTGGGGAGCCTCGGGGAGACCCAGTACTTC

clone size: many
V gene: TRBV7-3
J gene: TRBJ2-1
D gene: -
CDR3 protein: CASSPRSQGSNEQFF
CDR3 DNA: TGTGCCAGCAGCCCAAGGTCCCAGGGGAGCAATGAGCAGTTCTTC

clone size: many
V gene: TRBV4-1
J gene: TRBJ2-3
D gene: -
CDR3 protein: CASSQDFRGRATDTQYF
CDR3 DNA: TGCGCCAGCAGCCAAGATTTCCGGGGCCGAGCGACAGATACGCAGTATTTT

clone size: many
V gene: TRBV4-1
J gene: TRBJ1-1
D gene: TRBD1
CDR3 protein: CASSQDQDRGTEAFF
CDR3 DNA: TGCGCCAGCAGCCAAGATCAGGACAGGGGAACTGAAGCTTTCTTT

clone size: many
V gene: TRBV9
J gene: TRBJ2-1
D gene: -
CDR3 protein: CASSGNGYNEQFF
CDR3 DNA: TGTGCCAGCAGCGGAAACGGGTACAATGAGCAGTTCTTC

clone size: -
V gene: TRBV27
J gene: TRBJ1-1
D gene: -
CDR3 protein: CASRLGVEAFF
CDR3 DNA: TGTGCCAGCAGGTTAGGAGTTGAAGCTTTCTTT

clone size: few
V gene: TRBV7-2
J gene: TRBJ2-2
D gene: TRBD2
CDR3 protein: CANSPYLGSGAGELFF
CDR3 DNA: TGTGCCAACAGCCCCTATCTGGGTAGCGGGGCCGGGGAGCTGTTTTTT

clone size: many
V gene: TRBV5-1
J gene: TRBJ2-7
D gene: -
CDR3 protein: CASSLAGGAWASYEQYF
CDR3 DNA: TGCGCCAGCAGCTTGGCCGGAGGGGCGTGGGCCTCCTACGAGCAGTACTTC

clone size: many
V gene: TRBV7-2
J gene: TRBJ2-3
D gene: -
CDR3 protein: CASSPYTDTQYF
CDR3 DNA: TGTGCCAGCAGCCCATACACAGATACGCAGTATTTT

clone size: many
V gene: TRBV5-5
J gene: TRBJ2-7
D gene: -
CDR3 protein: CASSFSGPYEQYF
CDR3 DNA: TGTGCCAGCAGCTTCTCGGGCCCCTACGAGCAGTACTTC

clone size: many
V gene: TRBV9
J gene: TRBJ1-5
D gene: -
CDR3 protein: CASSRGDFNQPQHF
CDR3 DNA: TGTGCCAGCAGCCGAGGGGACTTCAATCAGCCCCAGCATTTT

clone size: many
V gene: TRBV19
J gene: TRBJ2-2
D gene: -
CDR3 protein: CASSLGQYTGELFF
CDR3 DNA: TGTGCCAGTAGTCTAGGACAGTACACCGGGGAGCTGTTTTTT

clone size: many
V gene: TRBV7-9
J gene: TRBJ1-4
D gene: TRBD1
CDR3 protein: CASSSQQGVNEKLFF
CDR3 DNA: TGTGCCAGCAGCTCCCAACAGGGGGTTAATGAAAAACTGTTTTTT

clone size: many
V gene: TRBV14
J gene: TRBJ2-2
D gene: -
CDR3 protein: CASSQQAVTAGELFF
CDR3 DNA: TGTGCCAGCAGCCAACAAGCGGTTACCGCCGGGGAGCTGTTTTTT

clone size: many
V gene: TRBV3-1
J gene: TRBJ1-6
D gene: TRBD1
CDR3 protein: CASSQGTGASPLHF
CDR3 DNA: TGTGCCAGCAGCCAAGGGACAGGGGCTTCACCCCTCCACTTT

clone size: many
V gene: TRBV6-2/TRBV6-3
J gene: TRBJ1-5
D gene: -
CDR3 protein: CASSYGQGWGNQPQHF
CDR3 DNA: TGTGCCAGCAGTTACGGGCAGGGTTGGGGCAATCAGCCCCAGCATTTT

clone size: many
V gene: TRBV20-1
J gene: TRBJ1-1
D gene: -
CDR3 protein: CSARAKPDRPLMNTEAFF
CDR3 DNA: TGCAGTGCTAGAGCAAAGCCGGACAGACCCTTAATGAACACTGAAGCTTTCTTT

clone size: many
V gene: TRBV9
J gene: TRBJ1-3
D gene: -
CDR3 protein: CASRGAGNTIYF
CDR3 DNA: TGTGCCAGCAGAGGCGCTGGAAACACCATATATTTT

clone size: many
V gene: TRBV10-2
J gene: TRBJ1-3
D gene: -
CDR3 protein: CASRKQGSGNTIYF
CDR3 DNA: TGCGCCAGCAGAAAACAGGGATCTGGAAACACCATATATTTT

clone size: many
V gene: TRBV20-1
J gene: TRBJ1-1
D gene: TRBD1
CDR3 protein: CSAEGARGTEAFF
CDR3 DNA: TGCAGTGCTGAGGGGGCGAGGGGCACTGAAGCTTTCTTT

clone size: many
V gene: TRBV11-2
J gene: TRBJ1-2
D gene: -
CDR3 protein: CASSPEPGVIGGYTF
CDR3 DNA: TGTGCCAGCAGCCCCGAGCCAGGAGTAATAGGTGGCTACACCTTC

clone size: -
V gene: TRBV5-6
J gene: TRBJ2-3
D gene: -
CDR3 protein: CASSWLTDGADTQYF
CDR3 DNA: TGTGCCAGCAGCTGGCTGACAGACGGTGCAGATACGCAGTATTTT

clone size: many
V gene: TRBV5-4
J gene: TRBJ2-3
D gene: -
CDR3 protein: CASSLGGGGYTRTDTQYF
CDR3 DNA: TGTGCCAGCAGCTTGGGGGGTGGGGGCTACACCCGCACAGATACGCAGTATTTT

clone size: many
V gene: TRBV5-1
J gene: TRBJ1-6
D gene: TRBD1
CDR3 protein: CASSVTGVNSPLHF
CDR3 DNA: TGCGCCAGCAGCGTAACAGGGGTTAATTCACCCCTCCACTTT

clone size: many
V gene: TRBV28
J gene: TRBJ1-4
D gene: -
CDR3 protein: CASSLSGEKLFF
CDR3 DNA: TGTGCCAGCAGTTTATCCGGGGAAAAACTGTTTTTT

clone size: many
V gene: TRBV7-2
J gene: TRBJ1-4
D gene: -
CDR3 protein: CASSPQLGQIEKLFF
CDR3 DNA: TGTGCCAGCAGCCCCCAGCTGGGTCAGATTGAAAAACTGTTTTTT

clone size: many
V gene: TRBV5-1
J gene: TRBJ2-7
D gene: TRBD2
CDR3 protein: CASRSASGEGPGEQYF
CDR3 DNA: TGCGCCAGCAGGAGCGCTAGCGGTGAGGGTCCGGGCGAGCAGTACTTC

clone size: many
V gene: TRBV20-1
J gene: TRBJ2-3
D gene: -
CDR3 protein: CSARDLASYTQYF
CDR3 DNA: TGCAGTGCTAGAGATCTAGCGAGCTACACGCAGTATTTT

clone size: many
V gene: TRBV20-1
J gene: TRBJ1-2
D gene: -
CDR3 protein: CSAPLGANYGYTF
CDR3 DNA: TGCAGTGCCCCGTTGGGGGCGAACTATGGCTACACCTTC

clone size: many
V gene: TRBV5-6
J gene: TRBJ2-7
D gene: -
CDR3 protein: CASSFVRSRDWKIPEQYF
CDR3 DNA: TGTGCCAGCAGCTTTGTTCGCTCCAGGGACTGGAAAATACCAGAGCAGTACTTC

clone size: many
V gene: TRBV27
J gene: TRBJ1-1
D gene: -
CDR3 protein: CASRSRGGGAEAFF
CDR3 DNA: TGTGCCAGCAGATCCAGGGGTGGAGGGGCTGAAGCTTTCTTT

clone size: many
V gene: TRBV3-1
J gene: TRBJ2-3
D gene: -
CDR3 protein: CASSHSTDTQYF
CDR3 DNA: TGTGCCAGCAGCCACTCCACAGATACGCAGTATTTT

clone size: many
V gene: TRBV7-2
J gene: TRBJ2-1
D gene: -
CDR3 protein: CASSLAGSDEQFF
CDR3 DNA: TGTGCCAGCAGCTTAGCAGGTTCCGATGAGCAGTTCTTC

clone size: many
V gene: TRBV2
J gene: TRBJ1-5
D gene: -
CDR3 protein: CASSERAAYSNQPQHF
CDR3 DNA: TGTGCCAGCAGTGAAAGGGCAGCGTATAGCAATCAGCCCCAGCATTTT

clone size: many
V gene: TRBV20-1
J gene: TRBJ2-1
D gene: -
CDR3 protein: CSAPSSTSREDEQFF
CDR3 DNA: TGCAGTGCTCCTTCGTCGACTAGTCGCGAGGATGAGCAGTTCTTC

clone size: many
V gene: TRBV10-3
J gene: TRBJ2-7
D gene: TRBD1
CDR3 protein: CAIRNTGAGWEQYF
CDR3 DNA: TGTGCCATCAGAAACACAGGGGCTGGATGGGAGCAGTACTTC

clone size: medium-sized
V gene: TRBV5-1
J gene: TRBJ2-3
D gene: -
CDR3 protein: CASSSGSTDTQYF
CDR3 DNA: TGCGCCAGCAGCTCAGGATCCACAGATACGCAGTATTTT

clone size: many
V gene: TRBV5-1
J gene: TRBJ2-7
D gene: -
CDR3 protein: CASSQGTSSYEQYF
CDR3 DNA: TGCGCCAGCAGCCAGGGGACCAGCTCCTACGAGCAGTACTTC

clone size: many
V gene: TRBV12-3/TRBV12-4
J gene: TRBJ1-3
D gene: TRBD1
CDR3 protein: CASRGQTLGNTIYF
CDR3 DNA: TGTGCCAGCAGGGGACAGACGCTCGGAAACACCATATATTTT

clone size: many
V gene: TRBV20-1
J gene: TRBJ2-7
D gene: TRBD1
CDR3 protein: CSAEGQGSEQYF
CDR3 DNA: TGCAGTGCTGAAGGACAGGGATCCGAGCAGTACTTC

clone size: many
V gene: TRBV5-1
J gene: TRBJ2-3
D gene: TRBD2
CDR3 protein: CASSLWRGGVDGTDTQYF
CDR3 DNA: TGCGCCAGCAGCTTGTGGCGCGGGGGGGTTGATGGCACAGATACGCAGTATTTT

clone size: few
V gene: TRBV20-1
J gene: TRBJ2-3
D gene: TRBD1
CDR3 protein: CSALLDRVVTDTQYF
CDR3 DNA: TGCAGTGCTCTCCTGGACAGGGTCGTGACAGATACGCAGTATTTT

clone size: many
V gene: TRBV25-1
J gene: TRBJ1-5
D gene: TRBD1
CDR3 protein: CASSENLGQGPQHF
CDR3 DNA: TGTGCCAGCAGTGAAAACCTCGGACAGGGGCCCCAGCATTTT

clone size: many
V gene: TRBV6-5
J gene: TRBJ1-2
D gene: -
CDR3 protein: CASSRFGGGPEPSNYGYTF
CDR3 DNA: TGTGCCAGCAGTCGGTTCGGGGGAGGCCCCGAACCTTCTAACTATGGCTACACCTTC

clone size: many
V gene: TRBV7-2
J gene: TRBJ1-2
D gene: TRBD1
CDR3 protein: CASSLQQGSPYGYTF
CDR3 DNA: TGTGCCAGCAGCTTACAACAGGGGAGTCCCTATGGCTACACCTTC

clone size: many
V gene: TRBV5-1
J gene: TRBJ1-1
D gene: TRBD1
CDR3 protein: CASSLALGAGTDTEAFF
CDR3 DNA: TGCGCCAGCAGCTTGGCCCTCGGGGCGGGGACAGACACTGAAGCTTTCTTT

clone size: many
V gene: TRBV7-8
J gene: TRBJ2-2
D gene: TRBD2
CDR3 protein: CASRPGLAGGRGTGELFF
CDR3 DNA: TGTGCCAGCAGACCCGGACTAGCGGGGGGCCGCGGCACCGGGGAGCTGTTTTTT

clone size: many
V gene: TRBV7-2
J gene: TRBJ2-7
D gene: TRBD2
CDR3 protein: CASSLAGTSQSYEQYF
CDR3 DNA: TGTGCCAGCAGCTTAGCGGGGACTAGCCAATCCTACGAGCAGTACTTC

clone size: many
V gene: TRBV12-3/TRBV12-4
J gene: TRBJ2-2
D gene: -
CDR3 protein: CASSFVVGELFF
CDR3 DNA: TGTGCCAGCAGTTTTGTGGTCGGGGAGCTGTTTTTT

clone size: many
V gene: TRBV5-5
J gene: TRBJ1-5
D gene: TRBD1
CDR3 protein: CASSLVTTGAARNQPQHF
CDR3 DNA: TGTGCCAGCAGCTTAGTCACCACAGGGGCCGCTCGCAATCAGCCCCAGCATTTT

clone size: many
V gene: TRBV7-3
J gene: TRBJ2-1
D gene: TRBD2
CDR3 protein: CASSPIGSGAYNEQFF
CDR3 DNA: TGTGCCAGCAGCCCAATAGGGAGCGGGGCCTACAATGAGCAGTTCTTC

clone size: many
V gene: TRBV7-8
J gene: TRBJ1-5
D gene: -
CDR3 protein: CASSKRHVDMVQIEAQHF
CDR3 DNA: TGTGCCAGCAGCAAACGACATGTAGACATGGTCCAGATCGAGGCCCAGCATTTT

clone size: many
V gene: TRBV12-3/TRBV12-4
J gene: TRBJ2-7
D gene: -
CDR3 protein: CASSQRDHPTYEQYF
CDR3 DNA: TGTGCCAGCAGTCAACGGGACCACCCTACCTACGAGCAGTACTTC